This TCR beta chain originates from a study of blood T cells in healthy people across ages. Sample-barcoded 5' priming and a J-beta primer mix drove a second PCR of 7 to 11 cycles. TCRdb processed the 5' RACE reads anew with MiXCR; each CDR3 protein has one entry. The repertoire holds about 1.7 million distinct CDR3 sequences, with roughly 30% as singletons. This CDR3 region has 15 residues. V trimming: 2 bases; J trimming: 10 bases; junction bases outside the gene matches: 11. This sequence was found in a woman in her thirties in good health. Material: blood. J is TRBJ2-3 and V is TRBV12-3 or TRBV12-4; 8 bases agree with TRBD2. The CDR3 nucleotides read TGTGCCAGCAGTTTAAGCCTAGCGGGCGCGGATGCGCAGTATTTT. It specifies CASSLSLAGADAQYF.